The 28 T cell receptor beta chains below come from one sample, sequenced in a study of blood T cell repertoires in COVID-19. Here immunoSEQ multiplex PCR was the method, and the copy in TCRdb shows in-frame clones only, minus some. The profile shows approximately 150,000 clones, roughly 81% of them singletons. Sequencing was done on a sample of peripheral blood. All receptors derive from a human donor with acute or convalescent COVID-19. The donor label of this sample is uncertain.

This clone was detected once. The CDR3 reads CASSRDSMSNNEQFF. The CDR3 DNA reads as TGTGCCAGCAGTAGGGACAGTATGTCCAACAATGAGCAGTTCTTC. The V call is TRBV6-5, the J call TRBJ2-1; 7 nucleotides agree with TRBD1. V trimming: 5 bases; J trimming: 5 bases; junction bases outside the gene matches: 9. This CDR3 has 15 amino acids. Germline-derived CDR1 and CDR2 are MNHEY and SVGAGI.

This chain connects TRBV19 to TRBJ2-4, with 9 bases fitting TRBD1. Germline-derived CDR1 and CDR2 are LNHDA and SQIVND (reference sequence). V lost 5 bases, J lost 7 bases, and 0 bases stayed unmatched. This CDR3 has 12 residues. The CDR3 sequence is CASSGQGNIQYF. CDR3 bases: TGTGCCAGTAGTGGACAGGGGAACATTCAGTACTTC.

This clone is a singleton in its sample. The CDR3 coding sequence is TGTGCCAGCAGCCCACCCGGGACAGTCAATCAGCCCCAGCATTTT. It encodes CASSPPGTVNQPQHF. This chain links TRBV3-1 (or the pseudogene TRBV3-2) with TRBJ1-5; TRBD1 matches 7 bases. V shed 4 bases, J shed 3 bases, and the junction held 6 bases outside the gene matches. This CDR3 spans 15 amino acids. The V gene's germline CDR1 is LGHDT and CDR2 YNNKEL (reference sequence).

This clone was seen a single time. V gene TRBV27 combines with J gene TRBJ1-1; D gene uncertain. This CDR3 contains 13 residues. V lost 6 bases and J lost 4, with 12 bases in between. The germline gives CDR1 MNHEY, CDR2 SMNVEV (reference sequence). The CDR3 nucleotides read TGTGCCAGCAGGCCTAGAGGGTCCACTGAAGCTTTCTTT. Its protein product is CASRPRGSTEAFF.

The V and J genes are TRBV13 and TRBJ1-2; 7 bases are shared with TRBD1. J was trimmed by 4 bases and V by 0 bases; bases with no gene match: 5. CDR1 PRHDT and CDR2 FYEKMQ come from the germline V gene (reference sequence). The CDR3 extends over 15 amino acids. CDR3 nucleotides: TGTGCCAGCAGCTTAGGGGTGACAGGGTCCTATGGCTACACCTTC. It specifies CASSLGVTGSYGYTF.

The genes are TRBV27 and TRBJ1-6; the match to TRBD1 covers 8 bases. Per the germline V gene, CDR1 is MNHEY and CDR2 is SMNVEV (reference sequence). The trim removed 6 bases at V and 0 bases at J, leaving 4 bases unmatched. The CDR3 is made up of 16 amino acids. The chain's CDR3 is CASRDRVFSYNSPLHF. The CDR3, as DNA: TGTGCCAGCAGGGACAGGGTGTTCTCCTATAATTCACCCCTCCACTTT.

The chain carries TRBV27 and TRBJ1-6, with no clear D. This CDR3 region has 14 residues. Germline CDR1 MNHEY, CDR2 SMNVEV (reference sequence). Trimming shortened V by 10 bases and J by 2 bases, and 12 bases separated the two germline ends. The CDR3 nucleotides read TGTGCCACCCGCCGGGGAACCTATAATTCACCCCTCCACTTT. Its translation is CATRRGTYNSPLHF.

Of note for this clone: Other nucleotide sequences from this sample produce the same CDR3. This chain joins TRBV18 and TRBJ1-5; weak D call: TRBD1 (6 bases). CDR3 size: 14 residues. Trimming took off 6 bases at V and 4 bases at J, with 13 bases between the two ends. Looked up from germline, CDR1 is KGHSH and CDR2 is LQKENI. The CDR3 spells CASSPGQSNQPQHF. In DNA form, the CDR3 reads TGTGCCAGCTCCCCCGGACAGTCAAATCAGCCCCAGCATTTT.

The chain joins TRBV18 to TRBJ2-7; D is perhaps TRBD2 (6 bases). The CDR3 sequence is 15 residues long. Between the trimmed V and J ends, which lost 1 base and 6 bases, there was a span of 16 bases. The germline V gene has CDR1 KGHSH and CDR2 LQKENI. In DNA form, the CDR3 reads TGTGCCAGCTCACCACTCGGGGGTGTTGGTTTCGAGCAGTACTTC. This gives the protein CASSPLGGVGFEQYF.

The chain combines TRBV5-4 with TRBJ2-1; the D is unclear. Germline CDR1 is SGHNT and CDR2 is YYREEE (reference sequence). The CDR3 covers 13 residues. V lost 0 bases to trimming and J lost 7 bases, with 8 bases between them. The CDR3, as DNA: TGTGCCAGCAGCTTGGAGCCTAGGAATGAGCAGTTCTTC. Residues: CASSLEPRNEQFF.

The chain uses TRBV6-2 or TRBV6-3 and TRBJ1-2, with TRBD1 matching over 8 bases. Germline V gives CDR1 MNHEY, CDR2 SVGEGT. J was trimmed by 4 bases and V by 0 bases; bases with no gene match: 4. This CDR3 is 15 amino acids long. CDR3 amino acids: CASSYSPGTGYGYTF. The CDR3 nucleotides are TGTGCCAGCAGTTACTCGCCCGGGACAGGCTATGGCTACACCTTC.

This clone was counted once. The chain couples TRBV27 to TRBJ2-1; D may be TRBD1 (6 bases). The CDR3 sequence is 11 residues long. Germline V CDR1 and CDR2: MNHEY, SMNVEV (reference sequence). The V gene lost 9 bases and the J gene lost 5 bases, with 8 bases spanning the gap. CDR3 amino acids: CARDRDNEQFF. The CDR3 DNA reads TGTGCCAGGGACAGAGACAATGAGCAGTTCTTC.

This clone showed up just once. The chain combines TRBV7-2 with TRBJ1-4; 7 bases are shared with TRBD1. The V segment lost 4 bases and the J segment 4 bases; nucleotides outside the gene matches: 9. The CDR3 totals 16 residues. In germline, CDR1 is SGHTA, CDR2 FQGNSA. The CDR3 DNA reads TGTGCCAGCAGCTCAAATACAGGGGCCGTTAATGAAAAACTGTTTTTT. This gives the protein CASSSNTGAVNEKLFF.

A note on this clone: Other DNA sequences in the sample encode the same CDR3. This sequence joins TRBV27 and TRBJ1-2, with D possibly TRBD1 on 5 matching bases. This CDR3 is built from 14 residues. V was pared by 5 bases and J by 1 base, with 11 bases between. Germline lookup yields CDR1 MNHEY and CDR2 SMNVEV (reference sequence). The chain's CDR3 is CASSPRGGNYGYTF. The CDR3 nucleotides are TGTGCCAGCAGTCCACGGGGGGGTAACTATGGCTACACCTTC.

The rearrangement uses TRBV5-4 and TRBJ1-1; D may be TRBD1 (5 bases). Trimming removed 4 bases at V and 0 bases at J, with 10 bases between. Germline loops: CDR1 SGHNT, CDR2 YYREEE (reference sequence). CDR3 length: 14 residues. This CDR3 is CASSPGGVNTEAFF. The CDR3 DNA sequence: TGTGCCAGCAGCCCCGGGGGGGTGAACACTGAAGCTTTCTTT. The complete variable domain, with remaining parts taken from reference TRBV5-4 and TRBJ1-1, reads ETGVTQSPTHLIKTRGQQVTLRCSSQSGHNTVSWYQQALGQGPQFIFQYYREEENGRGNFPPRFSGLQFPNYSSELNVNALELDDSALYLCASSPGGVNTEAFFGQGTRLTVV.

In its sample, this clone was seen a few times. The CDR3 region is CASSSDNEQFF. CDR3 DNA sequence: TGTGCCAGCAGTTCTGACAATGAGCAGTTCTTC. The chain uses TRBV2 and TRBJ2-1; no definite D call. V was trimmed by 5 bases and J by 5 bases, leaving 4 bases between them. Germline CDR1 SNHLY, CDR2 FYNNEI. There are 11 residues in the CDR3.

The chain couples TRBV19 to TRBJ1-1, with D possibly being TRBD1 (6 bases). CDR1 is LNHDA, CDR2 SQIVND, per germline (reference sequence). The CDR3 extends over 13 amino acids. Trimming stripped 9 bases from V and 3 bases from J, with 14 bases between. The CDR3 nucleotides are TGTGCCAGCCGTGAAACAGGGTACACTGAAGCTTTCTTT. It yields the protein CASRETGYTEAFF.

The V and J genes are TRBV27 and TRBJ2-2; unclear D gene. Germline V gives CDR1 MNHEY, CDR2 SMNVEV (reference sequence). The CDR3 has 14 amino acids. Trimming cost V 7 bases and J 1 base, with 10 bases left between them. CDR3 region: CASKALRNTGELFF. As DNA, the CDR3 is TGTGCCAGCAAAGCCCTTCGGAACACCGGGGAGCTGTTTTTT.

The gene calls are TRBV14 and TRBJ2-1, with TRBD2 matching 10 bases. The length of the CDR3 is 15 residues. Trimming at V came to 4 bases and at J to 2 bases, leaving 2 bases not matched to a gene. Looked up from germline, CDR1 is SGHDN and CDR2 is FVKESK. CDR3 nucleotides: TGTGCCAGCAGCCCAACTAGCGGGGCCTACAATGAGCAGTTCTTC. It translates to CASSPTSGAYNEQFF.

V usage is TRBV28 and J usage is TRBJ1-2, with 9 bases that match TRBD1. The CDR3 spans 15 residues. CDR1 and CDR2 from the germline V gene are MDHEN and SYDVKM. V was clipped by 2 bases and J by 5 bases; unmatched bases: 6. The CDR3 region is CASSLGGQGRYGYTF. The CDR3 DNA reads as TGTGCCAGCAGTTTAGGGGGACAGGGCAGATATGGCTACACCTTC.

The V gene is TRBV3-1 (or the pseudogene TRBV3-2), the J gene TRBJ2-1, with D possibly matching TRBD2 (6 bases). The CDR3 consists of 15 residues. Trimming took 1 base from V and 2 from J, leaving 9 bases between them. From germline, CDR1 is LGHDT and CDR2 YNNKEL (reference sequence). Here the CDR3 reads CASSQGLGTYNEQFF. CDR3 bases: TGTGCCAGCAGCCAAGGACTAGGTACCTACAATGAGCAGTTCTTC.

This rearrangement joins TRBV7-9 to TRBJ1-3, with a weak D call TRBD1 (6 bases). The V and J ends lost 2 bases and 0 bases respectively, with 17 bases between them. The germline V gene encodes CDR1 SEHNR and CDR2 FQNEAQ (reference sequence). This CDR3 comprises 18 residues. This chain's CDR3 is CASSLYVQGPYSGNTIYF. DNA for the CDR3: TGTGCCAGCAGCTTATACGTACAGGGCCCATACTCTGGAAACACCATATATTTT.

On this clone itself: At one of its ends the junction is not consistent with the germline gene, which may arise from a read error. The DNA of the CDR3 is TGTGCCACCGGTGAGGGAGGCGGGTACACAGATACGCAGTATTTT. Amino acids: CATGEGGGYTDTQYF. The chain has TRBV24-1 and TRBJ2-3; tentatively, D is TRBD2 (6 bases). CDR3 size: 15 residues. CDR1 is KGHDR and CDR2 is SFDVKD in the germline V gene.

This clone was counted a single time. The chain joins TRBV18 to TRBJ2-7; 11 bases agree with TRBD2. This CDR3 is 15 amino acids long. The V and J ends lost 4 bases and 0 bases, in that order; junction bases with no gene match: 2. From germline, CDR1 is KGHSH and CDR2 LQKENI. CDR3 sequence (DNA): TGTGCCAGCTCACAGGGACTAGCGGACTCCTACGAGCAGTACGTC. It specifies CASSQGLADSYEQYV.

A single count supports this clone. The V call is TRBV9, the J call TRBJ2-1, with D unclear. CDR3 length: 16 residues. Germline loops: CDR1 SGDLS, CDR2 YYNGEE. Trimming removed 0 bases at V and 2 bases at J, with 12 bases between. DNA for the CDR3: TGTGCCAGCAGCGTAGCTACTGAGGCACCCTACAATGAGCAGTTCTTC. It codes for CASSVATEAPYNEQFF.

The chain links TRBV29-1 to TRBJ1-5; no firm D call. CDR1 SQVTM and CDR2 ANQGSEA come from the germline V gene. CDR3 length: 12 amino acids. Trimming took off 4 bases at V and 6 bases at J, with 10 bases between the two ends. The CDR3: CSVVGDGQPQHF. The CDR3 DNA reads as TGCAGCGTTGTGGGAGATGGTCAGCCCCAGCATTTT. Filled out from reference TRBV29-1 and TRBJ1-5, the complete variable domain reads SAVISQKPSRDICQRGTSLTIQCQVDSQVTMMFWYRQQPGQSLTLIATANQGSEATYESGFVIDKFPISRPNLTFSTLTVSNMSPEDSSIYLCSVVGDGQPQHFGDGTRLSIL.

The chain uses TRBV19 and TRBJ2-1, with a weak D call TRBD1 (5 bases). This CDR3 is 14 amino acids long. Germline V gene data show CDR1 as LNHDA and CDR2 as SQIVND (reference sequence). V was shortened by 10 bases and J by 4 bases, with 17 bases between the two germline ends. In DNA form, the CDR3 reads TGTGCCACCGGTCTCAGGGTTCCGTACAATGAGCAGTTCTTC. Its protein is CATGLRVPYNEQFF.

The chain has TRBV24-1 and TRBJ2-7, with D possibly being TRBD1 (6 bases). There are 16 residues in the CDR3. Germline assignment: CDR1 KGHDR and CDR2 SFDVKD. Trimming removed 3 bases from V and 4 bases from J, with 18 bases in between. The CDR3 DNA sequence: TGTGCCACCAGTGATGCGAGGACAGACCGAGTTTACGAGCAGTACTTC. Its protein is CATSDARTDRVYEQYF.